Shown below are 2 T cell receptor beta chains from a single sample sequenced in a study of CD8+CD57+ T cells in acquired aplastic anemia. According to the study, genomic DNA was the template for TCR beta VDJ and CDR3 profiling. TCRdb reprocessed the reads with MiXCR, giving one entry per CDR3 protein. The sample shows around 200,000 distinct CDR3 sequences, around 63% of them seen only once. Input material: sorted CD4+, CD8+, or CD8+CD57+ T cells (not recorded which) from PBMCs. The receptors derive from a human donor in good health.

The rearrangement links TRBV7-6 to TRBJ2-3, with 10 nucleotides matching TRBD2. The V gene's germline CDR1 is SGHVS and CDR2 FNYEAQ. V shed 2 bases and J 4 bases; nucleotides not matched to a gene: 9. This CDR3 is 17 amino acids long. This CDR3 reads CASSLTASGSRADTQYF. CDR3 nucleotide sequence: TGTGCCAGCAGCTTAACGGCTAGCGGGAGTAGGGCAGATACGCAGTATTTT.

The rearrangement links TRBV20-1 to TRBJ2-5; no clear D. This CDR3 region has 11 residues. Germline V gene lookup returns CDR1 DFQATT and CDR2 SNEGSKA (reference sequence). With 6 bases removed from V and 2 bases from J, the gap between germline ends came to 7 bases. This chain's CDR3 is CSAGHQETQYF. The DNA of the CDR3 is TGCAGTGCCGGGCATCAAGAGACCCAGTACTTC.